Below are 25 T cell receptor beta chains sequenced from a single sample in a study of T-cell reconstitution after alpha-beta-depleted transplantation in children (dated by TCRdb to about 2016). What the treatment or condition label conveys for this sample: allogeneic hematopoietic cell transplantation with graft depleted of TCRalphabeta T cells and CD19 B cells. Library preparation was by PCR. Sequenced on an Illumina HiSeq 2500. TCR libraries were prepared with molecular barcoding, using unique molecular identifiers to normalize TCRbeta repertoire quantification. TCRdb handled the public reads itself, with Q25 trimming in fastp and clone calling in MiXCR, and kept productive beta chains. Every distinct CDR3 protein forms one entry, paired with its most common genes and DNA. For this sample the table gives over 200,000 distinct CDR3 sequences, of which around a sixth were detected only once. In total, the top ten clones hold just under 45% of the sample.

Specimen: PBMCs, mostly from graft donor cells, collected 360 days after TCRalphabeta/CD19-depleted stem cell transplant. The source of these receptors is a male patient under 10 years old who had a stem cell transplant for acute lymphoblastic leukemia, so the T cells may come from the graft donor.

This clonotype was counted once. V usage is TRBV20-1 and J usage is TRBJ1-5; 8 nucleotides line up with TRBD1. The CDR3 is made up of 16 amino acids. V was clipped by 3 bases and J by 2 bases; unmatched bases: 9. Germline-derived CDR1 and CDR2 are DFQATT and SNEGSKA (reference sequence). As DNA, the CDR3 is TGCAGTGCTAGGTTCCAGGGGGCTGGGGGCAATCAGCCCCAGCATTTT. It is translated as CSARFQGAGGNQPQHF.

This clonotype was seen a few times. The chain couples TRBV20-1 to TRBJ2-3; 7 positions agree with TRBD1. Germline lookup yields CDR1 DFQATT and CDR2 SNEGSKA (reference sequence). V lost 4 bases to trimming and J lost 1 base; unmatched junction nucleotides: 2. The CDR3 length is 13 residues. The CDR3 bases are TGCAGTGCTAATCAGGGGGGCACAGATACGCAGTATTTT. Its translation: CSANQGGTDTQYF.

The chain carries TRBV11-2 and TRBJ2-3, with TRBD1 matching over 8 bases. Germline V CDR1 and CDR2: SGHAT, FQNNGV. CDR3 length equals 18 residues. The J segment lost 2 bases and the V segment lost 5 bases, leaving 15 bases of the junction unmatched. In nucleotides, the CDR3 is TGTGCCAGCAGCCCAAGTTGGACAGGGTTCGCACCCACAGATACGCAGTATTTT. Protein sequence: CASSPSWTGFAPTDTQYF.

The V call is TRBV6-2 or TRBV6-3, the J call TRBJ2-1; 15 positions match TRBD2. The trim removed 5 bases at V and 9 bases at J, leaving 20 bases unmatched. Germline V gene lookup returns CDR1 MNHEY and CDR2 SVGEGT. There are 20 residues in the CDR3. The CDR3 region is CASSLYHLGRTSGGVGEQFF. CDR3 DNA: TGTGCCAGCAGTCTGTATCACCTGGGAAGGACTAGCGGGGGGGTAGGTGAGCAGTTCTTC.

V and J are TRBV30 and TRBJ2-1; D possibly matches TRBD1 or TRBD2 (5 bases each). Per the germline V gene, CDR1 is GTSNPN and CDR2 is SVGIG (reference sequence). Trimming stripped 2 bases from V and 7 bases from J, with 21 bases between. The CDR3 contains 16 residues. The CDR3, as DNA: TGTGCCTGGAGTCCGACGTTTCCGGGACCCGGTAATGAGCAGTTCTTC. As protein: CAWSPTFPGPGNEQFF. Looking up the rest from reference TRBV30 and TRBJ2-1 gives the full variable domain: SQTIHQWPATLVQPVGSPLSLECTVEGTSNPNLYWYRQAAGRGLQLLFYSVGIGQISSEVPQNLSASRPQDRQFILSSKKLLLSDSGFYLCAWSPTFPGPGNEQFFGPGTRLTVL.

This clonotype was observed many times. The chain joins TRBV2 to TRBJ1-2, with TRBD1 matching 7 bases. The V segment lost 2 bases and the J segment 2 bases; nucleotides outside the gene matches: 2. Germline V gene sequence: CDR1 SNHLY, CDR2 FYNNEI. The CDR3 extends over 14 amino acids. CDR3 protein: CASSETGANYGYTF. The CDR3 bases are TGTGCCAGCAGTGAAACAGGGGCGAACTATGGCTACACCTTC.

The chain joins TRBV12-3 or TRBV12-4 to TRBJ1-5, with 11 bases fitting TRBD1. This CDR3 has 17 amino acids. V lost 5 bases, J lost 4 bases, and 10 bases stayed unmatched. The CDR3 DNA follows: TGTGCCAGCAGTCCGGGACAGGGGGTTACTGGGAATCAGCCCCAGCATTTT. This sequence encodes CASSPGQGVTGNQPQHF.

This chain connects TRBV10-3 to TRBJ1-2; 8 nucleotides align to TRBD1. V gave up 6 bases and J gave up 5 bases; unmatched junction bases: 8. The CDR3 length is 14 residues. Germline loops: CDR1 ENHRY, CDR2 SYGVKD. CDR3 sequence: CAIRNGQGKYGYTF. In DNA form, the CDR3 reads TGTGCCATCAGGAACGGACAGGGCAAATATGGCTACACCTTC.

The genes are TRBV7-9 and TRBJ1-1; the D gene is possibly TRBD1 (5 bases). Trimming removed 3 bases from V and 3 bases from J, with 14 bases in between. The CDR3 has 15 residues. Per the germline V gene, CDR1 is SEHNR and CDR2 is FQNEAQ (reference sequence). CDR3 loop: CASSFPRGGDTEAFF. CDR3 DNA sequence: TGTGCCAGCAGCTTTCCAAGGGGAGGGGACACTGAAGCTTTCTTT. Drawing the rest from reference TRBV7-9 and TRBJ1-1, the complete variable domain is DTGVSQNPRHKITKRGQNVTFRCDPISEHNRLYWYRQTLGQGPEFLTYFQNEAQLEKSRLLSDRFSAERPKGSFSTLEIQRTEQGDSAMYLCASSFPRGGDTEAFFGQGTRLTVV.

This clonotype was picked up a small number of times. This CDR3 is CIPGEGGFYKYTF. CDR3 in DNA: TGCATCCCGGGAGAAGGGGGGTTTTATAAATACACCTTC. The chain uses TRBV20-1 and TRBJ1-2, with a weak D call TRBD1 (6 bases). The CDR3 is made up of 13 amino acids. CDR1 DFQATT and CDR2 SNEGSKA come from the germline V gene (reference sequence).

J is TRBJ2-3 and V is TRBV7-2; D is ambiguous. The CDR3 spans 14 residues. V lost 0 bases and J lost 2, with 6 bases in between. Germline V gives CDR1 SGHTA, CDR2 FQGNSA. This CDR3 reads CASSLALYTDTQYF. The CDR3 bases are TGTGCCAGCAGCTTAGCGCTATACACAGATACGCAGTATTTT.

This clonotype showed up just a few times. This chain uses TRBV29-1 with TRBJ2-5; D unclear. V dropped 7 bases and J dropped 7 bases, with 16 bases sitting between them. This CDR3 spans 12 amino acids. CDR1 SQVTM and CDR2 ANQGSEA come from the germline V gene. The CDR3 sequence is CSAGPVMGTQYF. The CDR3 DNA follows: TGCAGCGCCGGACCGGTTATGGGGACCCAGTACTTC.

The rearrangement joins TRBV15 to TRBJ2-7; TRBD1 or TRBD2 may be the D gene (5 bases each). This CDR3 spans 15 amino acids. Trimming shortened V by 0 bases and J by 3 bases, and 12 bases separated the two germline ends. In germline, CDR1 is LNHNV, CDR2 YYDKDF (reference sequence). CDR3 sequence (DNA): TGTGCCACCAGCAGAGATCGGGACGGTCTCTACGAGCAGTACTTC. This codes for CATSRDRDGLYEQYF.

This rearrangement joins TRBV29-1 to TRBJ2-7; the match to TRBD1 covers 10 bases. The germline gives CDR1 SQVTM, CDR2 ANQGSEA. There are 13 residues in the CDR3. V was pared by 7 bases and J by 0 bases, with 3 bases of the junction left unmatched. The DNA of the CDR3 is TGCAGCGGGCGGACAGGGGGCTCCTACGAGCAGTACTTC. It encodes CSGRTGGSYEQYF.

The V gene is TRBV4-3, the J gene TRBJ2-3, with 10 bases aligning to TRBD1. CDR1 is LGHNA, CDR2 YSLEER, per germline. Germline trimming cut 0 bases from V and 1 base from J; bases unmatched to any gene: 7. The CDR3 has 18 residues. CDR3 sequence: CASSQDLYGTGGTDTQYF. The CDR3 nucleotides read TGCGCCAGCAGCCAAGATTTGTACGGGACAGGGGGCACAGATACGCAGTATTTT.

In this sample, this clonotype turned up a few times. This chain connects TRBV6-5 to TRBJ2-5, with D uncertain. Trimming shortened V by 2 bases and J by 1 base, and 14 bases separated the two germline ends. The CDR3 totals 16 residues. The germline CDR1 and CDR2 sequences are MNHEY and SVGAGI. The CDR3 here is CASSYRRQGGQETQYF. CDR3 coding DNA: TGTGCCAGCAGTTACCGAAGACAAGGTGGCCAAGAGACCCAGTACTTC.

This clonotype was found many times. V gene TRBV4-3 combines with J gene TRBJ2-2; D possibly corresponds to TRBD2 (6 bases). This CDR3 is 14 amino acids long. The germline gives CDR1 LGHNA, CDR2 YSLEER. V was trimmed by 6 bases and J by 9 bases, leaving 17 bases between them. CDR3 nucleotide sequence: TGCGCCAGCAGTCCGGGACTTCAGACGTGGGAGCTGTTTTTT. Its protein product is CASSPGLQTWELFF.

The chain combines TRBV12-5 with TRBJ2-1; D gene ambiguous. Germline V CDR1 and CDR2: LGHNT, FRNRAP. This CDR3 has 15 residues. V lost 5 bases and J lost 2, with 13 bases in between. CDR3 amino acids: CASGPGRNTYNEQFF. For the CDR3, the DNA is TGTGCTAGTGGTCCCGGACGGAATACCTACAATGAGCAGTTCTTC. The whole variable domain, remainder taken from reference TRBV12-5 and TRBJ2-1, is DARVTQTPRHKVTEMGQEVTMRCQPILGHNTVFWYRQTMMQGLELLAYFRNRAPLDDSGMPKDRFSAEMPDATLATLKIQPSEPRDSAVYFCASGPGRNTYNEQFFGPGTRLTVL.

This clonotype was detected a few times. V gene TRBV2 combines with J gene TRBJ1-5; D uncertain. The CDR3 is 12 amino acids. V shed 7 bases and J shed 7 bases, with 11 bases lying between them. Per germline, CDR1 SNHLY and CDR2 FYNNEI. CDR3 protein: CASMAGRQPQHF. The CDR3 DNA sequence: TGTGCCAGCATGGCAGGTCGACAGCCCCAGCATTTT.

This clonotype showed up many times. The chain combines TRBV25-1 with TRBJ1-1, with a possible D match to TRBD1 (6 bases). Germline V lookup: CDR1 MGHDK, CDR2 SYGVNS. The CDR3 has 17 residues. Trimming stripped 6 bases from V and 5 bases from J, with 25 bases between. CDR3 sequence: CASSRFFLDRMGTEAFF. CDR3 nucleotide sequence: TGTGCCAGCAGCCGATTCTTCCTTGACAGGATGGGGACTGAAGCTTTCTTT.

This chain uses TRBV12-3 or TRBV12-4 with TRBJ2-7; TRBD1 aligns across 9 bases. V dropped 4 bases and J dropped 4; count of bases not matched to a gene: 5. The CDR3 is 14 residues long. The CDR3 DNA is TGTGCCAGCAGTTCCCAGGACAGGGGTTACGAGCAGTACTTC. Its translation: CASSSQDRGYEQYF.

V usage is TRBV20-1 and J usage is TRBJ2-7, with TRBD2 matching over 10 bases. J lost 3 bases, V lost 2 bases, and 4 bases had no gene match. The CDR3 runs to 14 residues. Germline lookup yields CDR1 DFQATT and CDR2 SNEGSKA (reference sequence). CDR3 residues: CSARLAGDFYEQYF. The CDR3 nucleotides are TGCAGTGCTAGACTAGCGGGGGACTTCTACGAGCAGTACTTC.

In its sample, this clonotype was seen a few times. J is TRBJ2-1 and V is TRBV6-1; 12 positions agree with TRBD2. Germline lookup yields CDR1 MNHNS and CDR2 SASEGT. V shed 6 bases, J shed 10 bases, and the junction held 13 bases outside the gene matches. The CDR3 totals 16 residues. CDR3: CASRIQGLAGPREQFF. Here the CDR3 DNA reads TGTGCCAGCAGAATACAAGGACTAGCGGGGCCTAGGGAGCAGTTCTTC.

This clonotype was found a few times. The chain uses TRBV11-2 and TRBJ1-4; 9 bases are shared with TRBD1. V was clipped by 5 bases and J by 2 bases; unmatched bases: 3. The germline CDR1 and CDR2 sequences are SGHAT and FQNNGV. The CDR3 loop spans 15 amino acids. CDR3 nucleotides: TGTGCCAGCAGCCCGGGGACAGGGACTAATGAAAAACTGTTTTTT. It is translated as CASSPGTGTNEKLFF.

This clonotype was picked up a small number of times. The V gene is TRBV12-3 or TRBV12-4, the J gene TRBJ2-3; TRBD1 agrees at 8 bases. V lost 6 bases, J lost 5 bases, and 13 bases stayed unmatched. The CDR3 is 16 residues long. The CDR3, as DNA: TGTGCCAGCAGCCGACCAAGACAGGGGAGCGGAGATACGCAGTATTTT. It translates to CASSRPRQGSGDTQYF.